Presented here are 11 T cell receptor beta chains from one specimen sequenced in a study of tumor-infiltrating lymphocytes in primary liver carcinoma. Each 20-30 mg portion of unsorted bulk tissue served as the source for co-extraction of RNA and DNA. Constant-region priming of 500 ng total RNA yielded TCR beta cDNA. Library construction for TCR beta comprised three nested multiplex PCR rounds performed with slightly modified ARM-PCR. For around 11 cycles apiece, the opening two PCR rounds ran with TRBV1-TRBV30 forward primers and a C-beta reverse primer. TCRdb re-derived calls from the multiplex PCR reads in MiXCR, one entry per CDR3 protein. Among roughly 91,000 distinct CDR3 sequences listed, approximately 68% were seen once. Material: liver tumor tissue from sampling region 5. Noted subset: tumor region T5, tumor centre. The receptors were gathered from a woman in her sixties or seventies with primary liver carcinoma and hepatitis B virus infection.

On this clonotype: This may arise from a read error, as a much more abundant clone is one base away. J is TRBJ2-7 and V is TRBV5-1; 9 bases are shared with TRBD1. The CDR3 spans 16 residues. Germline V gene sequence: CDR1 SGHRS, CDR2 YFSETQ. V was pared by 0 bases and J by 3 bases, with 7 bases of the junction left unmatched. CDR3 amino acids: CASSLDTGGIGYEQYF. CDR3 bases: TGCGCCAGCAGCTTGGACACAGGGGGCATCGGCTACGAGCAGTACTTC.

On this clonotype itself: Lacking the conserved final phenylalanine or tryptophan, this CDR3 likely reflects a read error. This rearrangement joins TRBV10-3 to TRBJ2-1; TRBD2 aligns across 8 bases. There are 17 residues in the CDR3. The germline V gene encodes CDR1 ENHRY and CDR2 SYGVKD. The trim removed 6 bases at V and 0 bases at J, leaving 10 bases unmatched. The CDR3 coding sequence is TGTGCCATCAGGGGGGGTAGCGGGGAAAGCTCCTACAATGAGCAGTTCCTC. It specifies CAIRGGSGESSYNEQFL.

A remark on this clonotype: One base away lies a much larger clone, so this may be a sequencing read error. The rearrangement uses TRBV5-4 and TRBJ1-1; D possibly corresponds to TRBD1 (6 bases). Germline lookup yields CDR1 SGHNT and CDR2 YYREEE (reference sequence). This CDR3 has 15 residues. CDR3 in amino acids: CASSNSQGDVFSRGF. The CDR3 DNA is TGTGCCAGCAGCAACTCACAGGGTGATGTGTTCTCTAGGGGCTTT.

Turning to this clonotype: The conserved phenylalanine or tryptophan normally closing the CDR3 is absent here, so this likely arose from a read error. This chain joins TRBV11-2 and TRBJ2-1; D is possibly TRBD2 (5 bases). The CDR3 is made up of 16 amino acids. Germline loops: CDR1 SGHAT, CDR2 FQNNGV. Trimming removed 4 bases from V and 2 bases from J, with 15 bases in between. This CDR3 is CASSSRLTGTYNEQFL. CDR3 in DNA: TGTGCCAGCAGCTCCCGACTAACGGGAACCTACAATGAGCAGTTCCTC.

In the case of this clonotype: This could be a read error, since a much larger clone is one nucleotide away. The V and J genes are TRBV6-5 and TRBJ2-7; TRBD1 is a possible D gene (5 bases). CDR1 is MNHEY and CDR2 is SVGAGI in the germline V gene. CDR3 length: 15 amino acids. The CDR3 coding sequence is TGTGTCAGCAGCCGACAGAAGTCGTTATCCCACGAGCAGTACTTC. This gives the protein CVSSRQKSLSHEQYF.

This rearrangement joins TRBV29-1 to TRBJ2-7; no clear D. Germline loops: CDR1 SQVTM, CDR2 ANQGSEA. The V gene lost 4 bases and the J gene lost 5 bases, with 15 bases spanning the gap. The CDR3 has 13 residues. The CDR3 here is CSVVIGLWDEQYF. The CDR3 DNA sequence: TGCAGCGTTGTCATCGGGTTATGGGACGAGCAGTACTTC.

The rearrangement links TRBV28 to TRBJ2-5, with 10 bases lining up with TRBD2. Germline lookup yields CDR1 MDHEN and CDR2 SYDVKM. The CDR3 has 18 residues. The V and J ends lost 6 bases and 6 bases, in that order; junction bases with no gene match: 19. The CDR3 sequence: CASRGTGLSGRAGKTQYF. The DNA of the CDR3 is TGTGCCAGCAGAGGGACGGGCTTAAGCGGGAGGGCCGGGAAGACCCAGTACTTC.

This clonotype is medium-sized (0.01 to 0.1%). The chain uses TRBV10-2 and TRBJ1-6, with D tentatively TRBD1 (6 bases). CDR3 length: 13 amino acids. V was clipped by 6 bases and J by 10 bases, with 13 bases between them. CDR1 and CDR2 (germline): WSHSY, SAAADI. As DNA, the CDR3 is TGCGCCAGCAGCGGACAGTCCGGATCACCCCTCCACTTT. This codes for CASSGQSGSPLHF.

The chain recombines TRBV6-5 with TRBJ2-5; a weak D match, TRBD2 (6 bases). The germline V gene has CDR1 MNHEY and CDR2 SVGAGI. The CDR3 sequence is 11 residues long. The V and J ends lost 9 bases and 14 bases respectively, with 19 bases between them. In DNA, the CDR3 is TGTGCCAGAAGGCAAGCAGGAGGGGACTACTTC. Encoded protein: CARRQAGGDYF.

About this clonotype itself: The junction does not match germline at one end; this may be a read error. The V gene is TRBV11-2, the J gene TRBJ2-1, with 10 positions matching TRBD2. From germline, CDR1 is SGHAT and CDR2 FQNNGV. The CDR3 covers 17 residues. CDR3 nucleotide sequence: TGTGCCAACAGCAGGAGACCAGCGGGAGGGCCGGAGGATGAGCAGTTCTTC. Residues: CANSRRPAGGPEDEQFF.

As regards this clonotype: The germline gene is not matched at one end of the junction; a read error may be the cause. The chain employs TRBV6-5 and TRBJ2-3, with TRBD2 as a possible D gene (5 bases). The germline CDR1 and CDR2 sequences are MNHEY and SVGAGI. The CDR3 extends over 14 amino acids. Written as DNA, the CDR3 is TGTGCCTGCAGTCCTAGCCCTCGTGACGGTACGCATTATTTC. Its translation is CACSPSPRDGTHYF.